The present T cell receptor (beta chain) was sequenced within a study of cytomegalovirus exposure and HLA in healthy donors. The donors gave bone marrow, and they were healthy. Regarding the study as a whole: A few CMV-associated chains proved CMV antigen-specific in vitro. A later analysis found common viral pathogens apparently linked to several of the most significant clusters.

Concerning this clone itself: Antigen: not known.

Germline V lookup: CDR1 MNHEY, CDR2 SVGAGI. The CDR3 loop spans 16 amino acids. PCR amplification relied on 60 Vbeta primers (plus 13 Jbeta primers). Measured with immunoSEQ multiplex PCR; TCRdb has only the in-frame clones, and not every one. The sample lists about 98,000 clones; 60% to 80% were seen once. This sequence was found in a female donor in good health and CMV-seronegative. Sequencing used PBMCs. The chain carries TRBV6-5 and TRBJ2-5; 10 positions agree with TRBD2. The tail of the sequence fits TRBJ2-7 better, so the J call may be wrong. In nucleotides, the CDR3 is TGTGCCAGCAGTTACTCACTAGCGGGGAGCTCCTACGAGCAGTACTTC. Its translation: CASSYSLAGSSYEQYF.